The 11 T cell receptor beta chains below all came from one sample that was sequenced in a study of blood T cell repertoires in COVID-19. Using immunoSEQ multiplex PCR, the repertoire was profiled, and TCRdb retains in-frame clones only, with some absent. The sample lists under 200,000 clones, around 82% seen once, with more than 4% in the top ten. Specimen: PBMCs or T cells enriched from blood (not recorded which). These TCRs come from a woman aged 55-70 years with acute COVID-19.

This chain links TRBV6-2 or TRBV6-3 with TRBJ1-2; 8 positions match TRBD1. The CDR3 loop spans 17 amino acids. Trimming at V came to 4 bases and at J to 3 bases, leaving 13 bases not matched to a gene. The germline V gene encodes CDR1 MNHEY and CDR2 SVGEGT. In DNA form, the CDR3 reads TGTGCCAGCAGTTCAACCGGGACAGGCGGATTGTACTATGGCTACACCTTC. Translating gives CASSSTGTGGLYYGYTF.

Points on this clone: This may be a read error: a much more frequent sequence differs by one nucleotide. Other DNA sequences within the sample encode an identical CDR3. The V gene is TRBV9, the J gene TRBJ2-3, with TRBD2 as a possible D gene (5 bases). Germline V gene data show CDR1 as SGDLS and CDR2 as YYNGEE. CDR3 size: 12 residues. CDR3 region: CASSVSADTQYF. CDR3 coding DNA: TGTGCCAGCAGCGTTAGCGCAGATACACAGTATTTT.

This clone has just a few counts. The V and J genes are TRBV7-9 and TRBJ2-7; TRBD2 matches 10 bases. The CDR3 runs to 17 residues. The V gene end was trimmed by 2 bases and the J gene end by 3 bases; junction bases not matched to a gene: 10. Per the germline V gene, CDR1 is SEHNR and CDR2 is FQNEAQ (reference sequence). For the CDR3, the DNA is TGTGCCAGCAGCTTAAGGTCTAGCGGGAGTAGCATCTACGAGCAGTACTTC. Its translation: CASSLRSSGSSIYEQYF.

The chain carries TRBV28 and TRBJ2-7; a possible D gene is TRBD2 (5 bases). This CDR3 has 13 residues. V was clipped by 2 bases and J by 3 bases, with 8 bases between them. Per germline, CDR1 MDHEN and CDR2 SYDVKM. The CDR3 is CASSLTGNYEQYV. The CDR3 DNA reads as TGTGCCAGCAGTTTAACCGGGAACTACGAGCAGTACGTC.

This chain joins TRBV12-5 and TRBJ1-1, with 7 bases that match TRBD1. Trimming at V came to 2 bases and at J to 9 bases, leaving 18 bases not matched to a gene. Per germline, CDR1 LGHNT and CDR2 FRNRAP. The CDR3 has 17 amino acids. For the CDR3, the DNA is TGTGCTAGTGGTTTGCAGGGGACAGCTGGGCGGCACTTGAAAGCTTTCTTT. This translates into CASGLQGTAGRHLKAFF.

The rearrangement uses TRBV27 and TRBJ2-7, with 10 bases fitting TRBD1. Germline V gene sequence: CDR1 MNHEY, CDR2 SMNVEV (reference sequence). V lost 6 bases, J lost 9 bases, and 8 bases stayed unmatched. The CDR3 is made up of 13 amino acids. The CDR3 nucleotides are TGTGCCAGCAGGACAGGGGGCTCTATTGGGCAGTACTTC. It yields the protein CASRTGGSIGQYF.

This chain uses TRBV27 with TRBJ2-7; the match to TRBD2 covers 7 bases. The ends lost 2 bases at V and 2 bases at J; junction bases unmatched: 3. In germline, CDR1 is MNHEY, CDR2 SMNVEV (reference sequence). The CDR3 totals 14 residues. The CDR3 loop is CASSLLLAPYEQYF. The CDR3 coding sequence is TGTGCCAGCAGTTTACTACTAGCGCCCTACGAGCAGTACTTC.

DNA for the CDR3: TGTGCCAGCAGCTGGGGGACAGGGGGCGGGAATGAAAAACTGTTTTTT. It is translated as CASSWGTGGGNEKLFF. The chain recombines TRBV11-2 with TRBJ1-4; 12 nucleotides agree with TRBD1. The CDR3 is 16 amino acids. The J segment lost 5 bases and the V segment lost 4 bases, leaving 5 bases of the junction unmatched. Germline CDR1 is SGHAT and CDR2 is FQNNGV.

This chain uses TRBV5-5 with TRBJ1-1; D is undetermined. Germline V gives CDR1 SGHKS, CDR2 YYEKEE (reference sequence). The CDR3 loop spans 15 amino acids. Trimming pared 1 base from V and 1 base from J, leaving 11 bases between. CDR3 region: CASSLLETTNTEAFF. The CDR3 region has the DNA TGTGCCAGCAGCTTGTTGGAAACTACGAACACTGAAGCTTTCTTT.

For the CDR3, the DNA is TGCAGCGTTGCCCCAGGACTTTTCGCCTATGGCTACACCTTC. Its protein is CSVAPGLFAYGYTF. The chain links TRBV29-1 to TRBJ1-2; D remains ambiguous. Germline V gene sequence: CDR1 SQVTM, CDR2 ANQGSEA. With 4 bases removed from V and 4 bases from J, the gap between germline ends came to 16 bases. The CDR3 totals 14 residues.

The chain uses TRBV20-1 and TRBJ2-1; TRBD2 is a possible D gene (5 bases). Germline CDR1 and CDR2: DFQATT and SNEGSKA (reference sequence). The CDR3 runs 13 residues. Trimming cost V 3 bases and J 8 bases, with 14 bases left between them. Written as DNA, the CDR3 is TGCAGTGCTAGTTTTCCTAGCCTCGATGAGCAGTTCTTC. It yields the protein CSASFPSLDEQFF.